This TCR beta chain is from a study of radiation and T cells in renal cell carcinoma. The sample holds a few counts of this clone. Its specificity is not known. Time point: blood 4 weeks post-SBRT, at nephrectomy. Treatment: 15 Gy SBRT to primary tumor, nephrectomy 4 weeks later. After SBRT, blood was collected at 2 and 4 weeks, plus baseline. The tumor was a clear cell renal cell carcinoma. The protocol was immunoSEQ multiplex PCR, while the TCRdb copy is restricted to in-frame clones and leaves out a portion. Among some 150,000 clones listed, approximately 86% were seen once. Findings and limits, study-wide: From baseline, blood top tumor clonotypes peaked at 2 weeks post-radiation. Without pretreatment biopsies, baseline tumor clonotype presence was undetermined.

Trimming took 5 bases from V and 0 from J, leaving 16 bases between them. Germline CDR1 reads SEHNR; CDR2 reads FQNEAQ (reference sequence). The CDR3 is 16 amino acids. The rearrangement uses TRBV7-9 and TRBJ1-2; a weak D match, TRBD1 (5 bases). The starting material was blood, obtained from a patient whose treatment included radiotherapy and nephrectomy. The source of this sequence is a woman aged 45 to 65 with renal cell carcinoma. The CDR3 DNA sequence: TGTGCCAGCAGCCCCAGTCGAGGGGCTACTAACTATGGCTACACCTTC. Translation gives CASSPSRGATNYGYTF.